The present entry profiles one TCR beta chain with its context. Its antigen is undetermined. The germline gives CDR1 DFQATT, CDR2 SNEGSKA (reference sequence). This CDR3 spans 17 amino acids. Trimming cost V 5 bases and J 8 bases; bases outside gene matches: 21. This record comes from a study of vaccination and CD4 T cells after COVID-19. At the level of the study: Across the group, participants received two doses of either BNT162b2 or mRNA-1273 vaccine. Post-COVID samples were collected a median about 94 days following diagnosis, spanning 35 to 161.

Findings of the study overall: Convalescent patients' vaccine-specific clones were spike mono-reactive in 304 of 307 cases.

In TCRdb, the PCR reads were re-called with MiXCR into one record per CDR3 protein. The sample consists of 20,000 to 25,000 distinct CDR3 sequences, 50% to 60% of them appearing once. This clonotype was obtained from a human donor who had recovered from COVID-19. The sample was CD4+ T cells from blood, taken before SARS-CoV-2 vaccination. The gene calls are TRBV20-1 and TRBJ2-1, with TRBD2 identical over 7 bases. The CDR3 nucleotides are TGCAGTGCTGACCCCATCGAGGGAACTAGCGTAGGTGATGAGCAGTTCTTC. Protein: CSADPIEGTSVGDEQFF.